These 10 T cell receptor beta chains came from one sample sequenced in a study of vaccination and CD4 T cells after COVID-19. Sequencing of the DNA from cultured CD4+ T cells was carried out with the Oncomine TCR Beta short-read assay. TCRdb re-derived calls from the PCR reads in MiXCR, one entry per CDR3 protein. The sample yields fewer than 15,000 distinct CDR3 sequences, about 43% seen once. Antigens of these TCRs are unknown. Treatment defined: roughly ten-day PBMC culture with coronavirus spike peptide pools or control peptides (ViraFEST assay). Sequencing was carried out using CD4+ T cells from blood, cultured in vitro. These receptor sequences come from a human donor who had recovered from COVID-19.

The J gene is TRBJ2-1, the V gene TRBV21-1; no DNA check was done on the table's D call, TRBD1. TRBV21-1 is marked as a pseudogene. The CDR3 is made up of 18 amino acids. CDR3: CASSRHPQGGGPYNEQFF. The CDR3, as DNA: TGTGCCAGCAGCAGGCACCCGCAAGGGGGGGGCCCCTACAATGAGCAGTTCTTC.

The rearrangement links TRBV4-3 to TRBJ2-2; D gene uncertain. The CDR3 is 14 residues long. V lost 0 bases and J lost 5, with 7 bases in between. Looked up from germline, CDR1 is LGHNA and CDR2 is YSLEER. The CDR3 DNA sequence: TGCGCCAGCAGCCAAGATCTAGGAACCGGGGAGCTGTTTTTT. Protein sequence: CASSQDLGTGELFF.

This rearrangement joins TRBV20-1 to TRBJ1-5; 9 bases line up with TRBD1. The junction had 7 bases not matched to a gene; V was cut back by 6 bases and J by 7 bases. The CDR3 sequence is 13 residues long. Germline CDR1 reads DFQATT; CDR2 reads SNEGSKA (reference sequence). CDR3 residues: CSAGTGSGQPQHF. The DNA of the CDR3 is TGCAGTGCGGGGACAGGGTCGGGGCAGCCCCAGCATTTT.

The V and J genes are TRBV7-2 and TRBJ1-2; 11 bases are shared with TRBD1. Germline CDR1 is SGHTA and CDR2 is FQGNSA. J was trimmed by 7 bases and V by 1 base; bases with no gene match: 2. This CDR3 is 14 amino acids long. The CDR3 DNA reads as TGTGCCAGCAGCTTAGGGACAGGGGGCCGTGGCTACACCTTC. This translates into CASSLGTGGRGYTF.

The CDR3 nucleotides read TGTGCCAGTAGTATTCGCGCGGGGGCCTACGAGCAGTACTTC. Protein product: CASSIRAGAYEQYF. The chain carries TRBV19 and TRBJ2-7; 7 bases match TRBD2. The CDR3 length is 14 residues. With 3 bases clipped from V and 2 bases from J, the junction kept 4 bases outside the gene matches. From germline, CDR1 is LNHDA and CDR2 SQIVND (reference sequence).

The CDR3 DNA sequence: TGTGCCAGTGGGGGTGCTAGCAATCAGCCCCAGCATTTT. This codes for CASGGASNQPQHF. The chain joins TRBV19 to TRBJ1-5; D is possibly TRBD1 (5 bases). This CDR3 spans 13 amino acids. The V gene's germline CDR1 is LNHDA and CDR2 SQIVND (reference sequence). Trimming pared 8 bases from V and 0 bases from J, leaving 8 bases between. The full variable domain, in which reference TRBV19 and TRBJ1-5 provide the parts outside the CDR3, is DGGITQSPKYLFRKEGQNVTLSCEQNLNHDAMYWYRQDPGQGLRLIYYSQIVNDFQKGDIAEGYSVSREKKESFPLTVTSAQKNPTAFYLCASGGASNQPQHFGDGTRLSIL.

This clonotype has only a few counts. The J gene is TRBJ1-5, the V gene TRBV15; D may be TRBD1 (6 bases). The CDR3 length is 14 residues. Germline lookup yields CDR1 LNHNV and CDR2 YYDKDF (reference sequence). Trimming pared 4 bases from V and 5 bases from J, leaving 12 bases between. The CDR3 DNA follows: TGTGCCACCAGCATCAGGGGAGTAGATCAGCCCCAGCATTTT. This encodes CATSIRGVDQPQHF.

There are a few counts of this clonotype. This chain connects TRBV21-1 to TRBJ2-2; the table's D gene call, TRBD1, was not cross checked with the DNA. TRBV21-1 is classified as a pseudogene. The CDR3 covers 12 residues. As DNA, the CDR3 is TGTGCCAGCACCAGGGCTTGTGGGGAGCTGTTTTTT. Translation gives CASTRACGELFF.

The rearrangement joins TRBV20-1 to TRBJ1-3, with D unclear. There are 16 residues in the CDR3. The V end lost 1 base, the J end lost 0 bases, and 13 bases lay between the germline ends. Germline CDR1 reads DFQATT; CDR2 reads SNEGSKA (reference sequence). CDR3: CSARVPTASSGNTIYF. The CDR3 region has the DNA TGCAGTGCTAGAGTCCCGACGGCGAGCTCTGGAAACACCATATATTTT.

A few counts support this clonotype. This chain joins TRBV6-1 and TRBJ1-5, with D possibly being TRBD1 (5 bases). Trimming pared 2 bases from V and 0 bases from J, leaving 8 bases between. Germline V gene lookup returns CDR1 MNHNS and CDR2 SASEGT. The CDR3 length is 15 residues. CDR3 DNA sequence: TGTGCCAGCAGTGAATTTGGGGGTAGCAATCAGCCCCAGCATTTT. Amino acid sequence: CASSEFGGSNQPQHF.